A single sample gave rise to the 11 T cell receptor beta chains below, sequenced in a study of T cells after yellow fever vaccination. TCRdb reanalysed the 5' RACE reads using MiXCR and keeps one entry per CDR3 protein. The data show a few hundred thousand distinct CDR3 sequences, 4.1% seen once. Sequenced here: PBMCs, sampled 5 days after the yellow fever booster vaccination. The receptors were gathered from a man between 18 and 29 years old who received the YFV17D yellow fever vaccine.

This clonotype was observed a few times. V gene TRBV20-1 combines with J gene TRBJ1-1; D might be TRBD1 (5 bases). V lost 3 bases to trimming and J lost 2 bases, with 10 bases between them. The length of the CDR3 is 13 residues. Looked up from germline, CDR1 is DFQATT and CDR2 is SNEGSKA (reference sequence). CDR3 DNA: TGCAGTGCTAGTGGGGGAGCTAACACTGAAGCTTTCTTT. Protein sequence: CSASGGANTEAFF.

This clonotype was seen a handful of times. J is TRBJ2-7 and V is TRBV6-5; 7 bases map to TRBD2. The CDR3 is made up of 15 amino acids. The germline V gene encodes CDR1 MNHEY and CDR2 SVGAGI. Trimming took 4 bases from V and 0 from J; bases not matched to a gene: 6. For the CDR3, the DNA is TGTGCCAGCAGTTTTACAGCGGGGAGCTCCTACGAGCAGTACTTC. It yields the protein CASSFTAGSSYEQYF.

The chain employs TRBV9 and TRBJ1-2, with no clear D. The CDR3 contains 13 residues. Germline V gene sequence: CDR1 SGDLS, CDR2 YYNGEE. The V and J ends lost 4 bases and 1 base respectively, with 8 bases between them. DNA for the CDR3: TGTGCCAGCAGCCCCTTAATTAACTATGGCTACACCTTC. Protein: CASSPLINYGYTF.

This clonotype showed up just a few times. The chain links TRBV18 to TRBJ2-5; weak D call: TRBD1 (6 bases). Germline values: CDR1 KGHSH, CDR2 LQKENI. There are 15 residues in the CDR3. V was clipped by 8 bases and J by 5 bases, with 21 bases between them. CDR3: CASTLPGGYQETQYF. CDR3 sequence (DNA): TGTGCCAGCACTCTTCCTGGGGGCTATCAGGAGACCCAGTACTTC.

This clonotype has more than one count but fewer than ten. The chain recombines TRBV15 with TRBJ2-1, with D perhaps matching TRBD1 or TRBD2 (5 bases each). V was pared by 5 bases and J by 2 bases, with 16 bases between. Germline V gene sequence: CDR1 LNHNV, CDR2 YYDKDF (reference sequence). This CDR3 has 16 amino acids. CDR3 coding DNA: TGTGCCACCAGCGGGGACCGCCGAGGGGCCTACAATGAGCAGTTCTTC. It is translated as CATSGDRRGAYNEQFF.

A few counts support this clonotype. The CDR3 is CASFPSGSSYEQYF. The DNA for the CDR3 is TGTGCCAGCTTCCCTAGCGGGAGCTCCTACGAGCAGTACTTC. The chain employs TRBV27 and TRBJ2-7; 10 bases align to TRBD2. V gave up 8 bases and J gave up 0 bases; unmatched junction bases: 4. The germline gives CDR1 MNHEY, CDR2 SMNVEV (reference sequence). The CDR3 runs 14 residues.

V usage is TRBV13 and J usage is TRBJ2-3, with 16 bases aligning to TRBD2. Germline values: CDR1 PRHDT, CDR2 FYEKMQ (reference sequence). The CDR3 has 16 amino acids. Germline trimming cut 3 bases from V and 4 bases from J; bases unmatched to any gene: 1. CDR3 protein: CASSLGLAGGADTQYF. CDR3 coding DNA: TGTGCCAGCAGCTTGGGACTAGCGGGGGGGGCAGATACGCAGTATTTT.

This clonotype has more than one count but fewer than ten. This chain links TRBV5-4 with TRBJ2-7, with a possible D match to TRBD2 (5 bases). With 4 bases removed from V and 4 bases from J, the gap between germline ends came to 12 bases. CDR3 length: 13 amino acids. Per germline, CDR1 SGHNT and CDR2 YYREEE (reference sequence). CDR3 sequence: CASSQGSGYEQYV. In nucleotides, the CDR3 is TGTGCCAGCAGCCAAGGCTCGGGGTACGAGCAGTACGTC.

This chain uses TRBV28 with TRBJ2-5, with 9 bases identical to TRBD1. This CDR3 region has 16 residues. CDR1 and CDR2 from the germline V gene are MDHEN and SYDVKM. Trimming at V came to 3 bases and at J to 1 base, leaving 6 bases not matched to a gene. DNA for the CDR3: TGTGCCAGCAGTTTCCCACCGGGACAGGGCCAAGAGACCCAGTACTTC. It encodes CASSFPPGQGQETQYF.

At least ten counts were recorded for this clonotype. The V and J genes are TRBV3-1 and TRBJ2-5; D gene unclear. V was shortened by 6 bases and J by 3 bases, with 8 bases between the two germline ends. Germline V CDR1 and CDR2: LGHDT, YNNKEL (reference sequence). CDR3 size: 12 residues. CDR3: CASRLEEETQYF. The CDR3 nucleotides read TGTGCCAGCAGACTGGAAGAAGAGACCCAGTACTTC.

The rearrangement links TRBV6-2 or TRBV6-3 to TRBJ2-3; unclear D gene. CDR1 MNHEY and CDR2 SVGEGT come from the germline V gene. The CDR3 is made up of 14 amino acids. Deletions cut 6 bases from V and 2 bases from J, with 12 bases between. CDR3 residues: CASSPLESTDTQYF. The CDR3 DNA sequence: TGTGCCAGCAGCCCCCTAGAGTCCACAGATACGCAGTATTTT.